The clone carrying this TCR beta chain has just a few counts. cDNA carried unique molecular identifiers, and a universal primer site was added by template switching. TCRdb re-called the 5' RACE reads with MiXCR, one entry per CDR3 protein. The repertoire includes about 890,000 distinct CDR3 sequences, 10% to 15% of them detected once, and around 1.6% sits in the top ten. The record originates from a study of identical twins. This CDR3 is 17 amino acids long. This sample also belongs to another study, concerning yellow fever vaccine responses in identical twins.

This TCR was recovered from a woman in her late teens or twenties in good health. The chain employs TRBV21-1 and TRBJ2-2; TRBD2 reflects the table's D call only, with no check against the DNA. TRBV21-1 is assigned pseudogene status. The specimen sequenced was PBMCs. The DNA of the CDR3 is TGTGCCAGCAGCACCCTCCCCGACAGGATTGACACCGGGGAGCTGTTTTTT. Amino acids: CASSTLPDRIDTGELFF.